Given below is one TCR beta chain in context. Its matching antigen is unknown. Repertoires were generated with immunoSEQ multiplex PCR, while TCRdb's copy carries only in-frame clones and drops some. Here the sample spans roughly 60,000 clones, roughly 80% being singletons. The sample's time point: week 35, safety follow-up. Alongside topical imiquimod, each dose of vaccine comprised 300 ug of mutant IDH1 20-mer peptide. This record comes from a study of a mutant IDH1 vaccine in newly diagnosed glioma. Turning to the study itself: Treated patients, approximately 60% male and about 38% female, averaged approximately 40 years of age. Patients had received radiotherapy, temozolomide, or both previously, most receiving both. Study outcomes and limitations: The authors found pseudoprogression apparently unrelated to changes in top peripheral T cell clonotypes.

Germline V gives CDR1 SGHDT, CDR2 YYEEEE. The CDR3 has 14 amino acids. J gave up 6 bases and V 5 bases, and 9 bases lay outside the gene matches. Specimen: PBMCs, collected from a glioma patient whose treatment included an IDH1 peptide vaccine. The origin of this receptor is a man aged 35-49 years with glioma. The rearrangement uses TRBV5-6 and TRBJ1-2, with 8 bases that match TRBD1. The chain's CDR3 is CASSYVTGGHGYTF. The DNA of the CDR3 is TGTGCCAGCAGTTACGTAACAGGGGGTCATGGCTACACCTTC.